This T cell receptor (beta chain) was identified in a study of blood T cell repertoires in COVID-19. Whole-study context: The United States, Italy and Spain were the sources of the acute and convalescent COVID-19 samples. T cells, B-cell-depleted T cells, or PBMCs supplied cDNA or gDNA.

Per the original methods: Nucleated cell number was recorded as an estimate derived from reference gene primer amplification. Using immunoSEQ multiplex PCR, the repertoire was profiled, and TCRdb retains in-frame clones only, with some absent. V, J and clone size are taken as reported in that table, and D and trimming were inferred from the DNA itself. The top ten clones hold about 4.5% of a sample with about 440,000 clones, around 89% of them seen once. The CDR3 contains 15 residues. V lost 5 bases, J lost 2 bases, and 6 bases stayed unmatched. Germline loops: CDR1 SEHNR, CDR2 FQNEAQ (reference sequence).

This chain uses TRBV7-9 with TRBJ2-5; 9 positions match TRBD2. The TCR comes from a woman between 25 and 40 years old with acute or convalescent COVID-19. Input material: peripheral blood. CDR3 in amino acids: CASSDGTSLQETQYF. The CDR3 region has the DNA TGTGCCAGCAGCGACGGGACTAGCTTGCAAGAGACCCAGTACTTC. The variable domain in full, completed from reference TRBV7-9 and TRBJ2-5, reads DTGVSQNPRHKITKRGQNVTFRCDPISEHNRLYWYRQTLGQGPEFLTYFQNEAQLEKSRLLSDRFSAERPKGSFSTLEIQRTEQGDSAMYLCASSDGTSLQETQYFGPGTRLLVL.